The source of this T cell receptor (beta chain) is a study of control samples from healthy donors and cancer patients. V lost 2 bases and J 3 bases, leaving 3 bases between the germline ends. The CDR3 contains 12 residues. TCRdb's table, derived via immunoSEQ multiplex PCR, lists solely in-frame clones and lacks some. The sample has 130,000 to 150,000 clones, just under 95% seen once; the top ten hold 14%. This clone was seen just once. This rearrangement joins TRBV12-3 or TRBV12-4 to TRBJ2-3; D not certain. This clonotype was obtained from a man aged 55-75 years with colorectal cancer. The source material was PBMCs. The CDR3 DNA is TGTGCCAGCAGTTTAAGAACAGATACGCAGTATTTT. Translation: CASSLRTDTQYF.